Following are 20 T cell receptor beta chains from one sample sequenced in a study of cytomegalovirus exposure and HLA in healthy donors. PCR employed 60 Vbeta and 13 Jbeta primers. Sequencing used immunoSEQ multiplex PCR; TCRdb keeps in-frame clones, though not all of them. The table includes 150,000 to 200,000 clones, over 75% detected once. Sequenced material: PBMCs. Every receptor here comes from a woman between 45 and 65 years old in good health and CMV-seropositive.

V and J are TRBV6-5 and TRBJ2-7, with 8 bases identical to TRBD1. With 4 bases clipped from V and 3 bases from J, the junction kept 8 bases outside the gene matches. This CDR3 contains 15 residues. In germline, CDR1 is MNHEY, CDR2 SVGAGI. The DNA of the CDR3 is TGTGCCAGCAGTTCCCTCCAGGGGGCTGGCTACGAGCAGTACTTC. Amino acids: CASSSLQGAGYEQYF.

CDR3 coding DNA: TGTGCCACCAGCAGAGATCGTTTGCGAGGCCTCGAGCAGTACTTC. Protein sequence: CATSRDRLRGLEQYF. This chain joins TRBV15 and TRBJ2-7; no clear D. The V end lost 0 bases, the J end lost 6 bases, and 15 bases lay between the germline ends. The CDR3 is made up of 15 amino acids. Germline values: CDR1 LNHNV, CDR2 YYDKDF (reference sequence).

The V and J genes are TRBV18 and TRBJ1-5; 8 bases agree with TRBD1. With V trimmed by 2 bases and J by 4 bases, 7 bases remained unmatched. CDR1 and CDR2 from the germline V gene are KGHSH and LQKENI. The CDR3 is made up of 16 amino acids. The CDR3 nucleotides read TGTGCCAGCTCACCAACGAACAGGGGGGGGAATCAGCCCCAGCATTTT. Encoded protein: CASSPTNRGGNQPQHF.

Only a few counts were recorded for this clone. The chain uses TRBV6-6 and TRBJ1-1; D possibly corresponds to TRBD1 (5 bases). V was trimmed by 5 bases and J by 5 bases, leaving 15 bases between them. There are 14 residues in the CDR3. The germline CDR1 and CDR2 sequences are MNHNY and SVGAGI (reference sequence). The DNA of the CDR3 is TGTGCCAGCAGTGTTCGGGGCGGGGGGACTGAAGCTTTCTTT. Translation: CASSVRGGGTEAFF.

CDR3: CASRRQGDGTANEKLFF. The CDR3 DNA reads TGTGCCAGCAGAAGACAGGGGGATGGTACGGCTAATGAAAAACTGTTTTTT. The rearrangement links TRBV11-3 to TRBJ1-4; 9 positions match TRBD1. Per germline, CDR1 SGHNT and CDR2 YENEEA. This CDR3 contains 17 residues. The junction had 11 bases not matched to a gene; V was cut back by 6 bases and J by 3 bases.

The rearrangement uses TRBV7-2 and TRBJ2-7; 10 nucleotides align to TRBD2. Germline trimming cut 7 bases from V and 7 bases from J; bases unmatched to any gene: 4. This CDR3 is built from 12 residues. Germline V CDR1 and CDR2: SGHTA, FQGNSA. CDR3: CASTSSGGEQYF. The CDR3 nucleotides read TGTGCCAGCACTAGTAGCGGGGGGGAGCAGTACTTC.

V and J are TRBV30 and TRBJ2-7; 7 bases agree with TRBD1. Germline-derived CDR1 and CDR2 are GTSNPN and SVGIG (reference sequence). The ends lost 3 bases at V and 3 bases at J; junction bases unmatched: 2. The CDR3 loop spans 12 amino acids. CDR3 nucleotide sequence: TGTGCCTGGAGACGGGACAGCTACGAGCAGTACTTC. Amino acid sequence: CAWRRDSYEQYF.

The V call is TRBV18, the J call TRBJ2-3, with D possibly matching TRBD2 (5 bases). The CDR3 is made up of 12 amino acids. Per the germline V gene, CDR1 is KGHSH and CDR2 is LQKENI. Trimming cost V 1 base and J 6 bases, with 5 bases left between them. CDR3 region: CASSPRGDTQYF. In nucleotides, the CDR3 is TGTGCCAGCTCACCACGCGGGGATACGCAGTATTTT.

The chain has TRBV5-1 and TRBJ2-5, with D perhaps TRBD1 (5 bases). CDR3 length: 14 residues. Germline-derived CDR1 and CDR2 are SGHRS and YFSETQ. The germline V and J ends were trimmed by 6 bases and 5 bases, with 17 bases remaining between them. The CDR3 is CASTSVQGGETQYF. The CDR3 nucleotides read TGCGCCAGCACCAGTGTTCAGGGTGGGGAGACCCAGTACTTC.

The rearrangement links TRBV4-1 to TRBJ1-6, with 7 bases fitting TRBD1. V was clipped by 0 bases and J by 10 bases; unmatched bases: 6. This CDR3 has 15 residues. Germline V gives CDR1 MGHRA, CDR2 YSYEKL. This CDR3 is CASSQERGGGSPLHF. CDR3 DNA: TGCGCCAGCAGCCAAGAAAGAGGGGGCGGGTCACCCCTCCACTTT.

This clone turned up a few times. This rearrangement joins TRBV2 to TRBJ2-7; no definite D call. The V and J ends lost 3 bases and 4 bases respectively, with 16 bases between them. The CDR3 totals 15 residues. The germline V gene has CDR1 SNHLY and CDR2 FYNNEI. CDR3 bases: TGTGCCAGCAGTGAGAGATCCGAGCGCTATTACGAGCAGTACTTC. Translation gives CASSERSERYYEQYF.

This rearrangement joins TRBV5-1 to TRBJ2-2; 10 bases map to TRBD1. CDR1 SGHRS and CDR2 YFSETQ come from the germline V gene. J was trimmed by 3 bases and V by 0 bases; bases with no gene match: 2. The CDR3 is 16 residues long. Here the CDR3 DNA reads TGCGCCAGCAGCTTGGCGGGACAGGGGTACACCGGGGAGCTGTTTTTT. Its protein product is CASSLAGQGYTGELFF.

The chain recombines TRBV7-9 with TRBJ1-3; 8 nucleotides line up with TRBD1. The CDR3 is made up of 15 amino acids. The V gene's germline CDR1 is SEHNR and CDR2 FQNEAQ (reference sequence). V dropped 8 bases and J dropped 2; count of bases not matched to a gene: 8. The CDR3 coding sequence is TGTGCCAGCGGGATACAGGGGGGAGCTGGAAACACCATATATTTT. Amino acids: CASGIQGGAGNTIYF.

This clone was found once. The chain is built from TRBV9 and TRBJ1-1, with D unclear. In germline, CDR1 is SGDLS, CDR2 YYNGEE. CDR3 size: 15 residues. V was pared by 0 bases and J by 0 bases, with 9 bases between. The CDR3: CASSVAGSLNTEAFF. As DNA, the CDR3 is TGTGCCAGCAGCGTAGCTGGCTCCCTGAACACTGAAGCTTTCTTT. Using reference TRBV9 and TRBJ1-1 for the parts outside the CDR3, the full variable domain is DSGVTQTPKHLITATGQRVTLRCSPRSGDLSVYWYQQSLDQGLQFLIQYYNGEERAKGNILERFSAQQFPDLHSELNLSSLELGDSALYFCASSVAGSLNTEAFFGQGTRLTVV.

The gene calls are TRBV5-8 and TRBJ1-5; D unresolved. The CDR3 loop spans 15 amino acids. Trimming removed 4 bases at V and 1 base at J, with 12 bases between. Germline V CDR1 and CDR2: SGHTS, YDEGEE. For the CDR3, the DNA is TGTGCCAGCAGCCCTGACGGGTTGAGCAATCAGCCCCAGCATTTT. Translation: CASSPDGLSNQPQHF.

The V gene is TRBV7-2, the J gene TRBJ1-3; possibly TRBD1 for D (5 bases). The germline CDR1 and CDR2 sequences are SGHTA and FQGNSA. Trimming stripped 1 base from V and 0 bases from J, with 10 bases between. The CDR3 extends over 16 amino acids. CDR3 amino acids: CASSLVRASSGNTIYF. The DNA for the CDR3 is TGTGCCAGCAGCTTAGTCAGGGCCAGCTCTGGAAACACCATATATTTT.

V and J are TRBV9 and TRBJ1-2; D is possibly TRBD1 (6 bases). This CDR3 is built from 16 residues. Germline CDR1 is SGDLS and CDR2 is YYNGEE. Trimming stripped 0 bases from V and 3 bases from J, with 15 bases between. CDR3 bases: TGTGCCAGCAGCGTAGGGAGGGGGGGAAAAGACTATGGCTACACCTTC. Translation gives CASSVGRGGKDYGYTF.

The V gene is TRBV25-1, the J gene TRBJ1-2; 7 positions agree with TRBD1. CDR3 length: 15 residues. Germline V gene sequence: CDR1 MGHDK, CDR2 SYGVNS. V shed 1 base and J 0 bases; nucleotides not matched to a gene: 2. The CDR3 loop reads CASSEWGQTNYGYTF. CDR3 nucleotide sequence: TGTGCCAGCAGTGAATGGGGACAGACTAACTATGGCTACACCTTC.

J is TRBJ1-3 and V is TRBV11-2, with unresolved D. Germline loops: CDR1 SGHAT, CDR2 FQNNGV. Trimming cost V 5 bases and J 4 bases, with 15 bases left between them. The CDR3 is 15 residues long. CDR3 sequence reads: CASSIAFGQGNTIYF. In DNA form, the CDR3 reads TGTGCCAGCAGCATCGCCTTTGGGCAGGGAAACACCATATATTTT.

This CDR3 reads CASSDFVRDTQYF. In DNA form, the CDR3 reads TGCGCCAGCAGTGACTTCGTTAGAGATACGCAGTATTTT. V and J are TRBV10-2 and TRBJ2-3; no clear D. This CDR3 is 13 amino acids long. Looked up from germline, CDR1 is WSHSY and CDR2 is SAAADI. The germline V and J ends were trimmed by 3 bases and 5 bases, with 9 bases remaining between them.